This is a list of T cell receptor beta chains from one sample in a study of T cells in Graves' hyperthyroidism and ophthalmopathy. TCRdb re-called the multiplex PCR reads with MiXCR, one entry per CDR3 protein. The repertoire consists of 400,000 to 500,000 distinct CDR3 sequences, with roughly 13% occurring once and the leading ten covering 5% to 6.5%. Sequencing was performed on blood. The source of these receptors is a woman aged 18-29 years with Graves' hyperthyroidism. Both conserved end residues are part of each CDR3. A D gene is named only where the DNA matches it firmly. Clone size is given for some rows only: seen once, a few or many times, or a class if the clone is expanded.

J	V	D	size	CDR3	DNA
TRBJ2-3	TRBV7-9	.	few	CASSTQTGTDTQYF	TGTGCCAGCAGCACACAGACAGGCACAGATACGCAGTATTTT
TRBJ2-1	TRBV19	TRBD1	many	CASSPNSGTATYNEQFF	TGTGCCAGTAGTCCGAACTCCGGGACAGCTACTTACAATGAGCAGTTCTTC
TRBJ2-5	TRBV13	.	many	CASSLHNQETQYF	TGTGCCAGCAGCTTACACAACCAAGAGACCCAGTACTTC
TRBJ2-7	TRBV27	.	few	CASTSPTGSYEQYF	TGTGCCAGCACCTCGCCGACAGGCTCCTACGAACAGTACTTC
TRBJ2-7	TRBV6-2/TRBV6-3	.	many	CASSIKQTYEQYF	TGTGCCAGCAGTATAAAGCAAACCTACGAGCAGTACTTC
TRBJ2-2	TRBV20-1	.	.	CSAGGYTGELFF	TGCAGTGCTGGGGGATACACCGGGGAGCTGTTTTTT
TRBJ1-1	TRBV30	.	.	CAWRGQENTEAFF	TGTGCCTGGAGGGGGCAAGAGAACACTGAAGCTTTCTTT
TRBJ2-1	TRBV20-1	TRBD2	many	CSAGLAGGRYNEQFF	TGCAGTGCAGGACTAGCGGGAGGCCGGTACAATGAGCAGTTCTTC
TRBJ1-2	TRBV5-6	.	few	CASSIDLGTPGRGGYTF	TGTGCCAGCAGCATAGACCTGGGGACCCCAGGCAGGGGAGGCTACACCTTC
TRBJ1-6	TRBV25-1	TRBD1	few	CASSGPGTGPSPLHF	TGTGCCAGCAGTGGACCCGGGACAGGGCCTTCACCCCTCCACTTT
TRBJ1-1	TRBV5-1	.	.	CASSTEGETEAFF	TGCGCCAGCAGCACAGAGGGCGAGACTGAAGCTTTCTTT
TRBJ1-2	TRBV2	TRBD1	many	CASRGDRQTAPDYGYTF	TGTGCCAGCAGAGGGGACAGGCAGACTGCGCCTGACTATGGCTACACCTTC
TRBJ2-3	TRBV12-3/TRBV12-4	TRBD2	many	CASSRLAGGVDTQYF	TGTGCCAGCAGCCGACTGGCGGGAGGTGTCGATACGCAGTATTTT
TRBJ2-5	TRBV3-1	TRBD1	many	CASNLRSGQQETQYF	TGTGCCAGCAACCTCCGATCGGGACAGCAAGAGACCCAGTACTTC
TRBJ1-2	TRBV5-4	TRBD1	.	CASSVGQGLHGYTF	TGTGCCAGCAGCGTGGGACAGGGTTTGCATGGCTACACCTTC
TRBJ1-1	TRBV27	.	many	CASSLSLDRTEAFF	TGTGCCAGCAGTTTATCCTTGGACCGCACTGAAGCTTTCTTT
TRBJ1-1	TRBV10-3	.	.	CAISEEGLSMNTEAFF	TGTGCCATCAGTGAGGAGGGGCTTTCGATGAACACTGAAGCTTTCTTT
TRBJ1-5	TRBV7-2	.	many	CASSLQGGIRNQPQHF	TGTGCCAGCAGCTTACAGGGAGGTATTCGCAATCAGCCCCAGCATTTT
TRBJ1-2	TRBV7-3	.	many	CASSSGPSYGYTF	TGTGCCAGCAGCTCGGGACCTTCCTATGGCTACACCTTC
TRBJ2-2	TRBV5-1	.	.	CASKASPNTGELFF	TGCGCCAGCAAGGCCAGTCCGAACACCGGGGAGCTGTTTTTT
TRBJ2-1	TRBV5-4	TRBD2	.	CASSLGGLAVDEQFF	TGTGCCAGCAGCTTGGGTGGACTAGCGGTCGATGAGCAGTTCTTC
TRBJ2-1	TRBV6-1	TRBD2	.	CASSKGTSGMGSEQFF	TGTGCCAGCAGTAAGGGGACTAGCGGTATGGGCAGTGAGCAGTTCTTC
TRBJ1-2	TRBV9	.	few	CASSGVRGGNGYGYTF	TGTGCCAGCAGCGGGGTCAGAGGCGGGAACGGCTATGGCTACACCTTC
TRBJ2-1	TRBV4-1	TRBD2	many	CASRSLAGDPYNEQFF	TGCGCCAGCAGGTCTCTAGCGGGAGATCCCTACAATGAGCAGTTCTTC
TRBJ1-2	TRBV28	.	many	CATLKGVTNYGYTF	TGTGCCACCCTAAAGGGGGTTACCAATTATGGCTACACCTTC
TRBJ2-1	TRBV7-9	TRBD1	many	CASSPGADRRNEQFF	TGTGCCAGCAGCCCCGGCGCGGACAGGCGCAATGAGCAGTTCTTC
TRBJ2-5	TRBV10-3	TRBD1	many	CAASLGQALETQYF	TGTGCCGCCTCATTGGGACAGGCGCTTGAGACCCAGTACTTC
TRBJ2-7	TRBV6-1	TRBD2	.	CASSPGGAGGSYEQYF	TGTGCCAGCAGTCCCGGGGGGGCGGGAGGGTCCTACGAGCAGTACTTC
TRBJ1-6	TRBV6-9	TRBD1	.	CASSYSNRGRASPLHF	TGTGCCAGCAGTTACTCGAACAGGGGGCGGGCTTCACCCCTCCACTTT
TRBJ2-1	TRBV10-3	TRBD2	many	CAISIELAGGGNEQFF	TGTGCCATCAGCATCGAACTAGCGGGAGGTGGCAATGAGCAGTTCTTC
TRBJ1-1	TRBV30	.	many	CAWRWQLNTEAFF	TGTGCCTGGAGATGGCAGTTGAACACTGAAGCTTTCTTT
TRBJ1-1	TRBV2	TRBD1	.	CASSERTHAQGASTEAFF	TGTGCCAGCAGTGAAAGGACACACGCACAGGGGGCGAGCACTGAAGCTTTCTTT
TRBJ2-7	TRBV9	TRBD1	many	CASSVRETGAGEQYF	TGTGCCAGCAGCGTAAGGGAGACAGGGGCTGGCGAGCAGTACTTC
TRBJ2-7	TRBV30	.	many	CAWSVRPVAGEQYF	TGTGCCTGGAGTGTACGCCCAGTGGCCGGCGAGCAGTACTTC
TRBJ2-7	TRBV20-1	TRBD2	few	CSATGTSGNNYEQYF	TGCAGTGCTACCGGGACTAGCGGGAACAACTACGAGCAGTACTTC
TRBJ2-1	TRBV5-6	TRBD2	few	CASSFTSVPYNEQFF	TGTGCCAGCAGCTTCACTAGCGTCCCCTACAATGAGCAGTTCTTC
TRBJ1-5	TRBV6-2/TRBV6-3	TRBD1	many	CASSPGRGPKGQPQHF	TGTGCCAGCAGTCCGGGCAGGGGGCCTAAAGGTCAGCCCCAGCATTTT
TRBJ2-7	TRBV19	.	few	CASSRRPDSKYEQYF	TGTGCCAGTAGTAGAAGACCGGATTCCAAGTACGAGCAGTACTTC
TRBJ1-2	TRBV12-3/TRBV12-4	.	many	CASSFSLGANYGYTF	TGTGCCAGCAGTTTTTCCCTAGGGGCTAACTATGGCTACACCTTC
TRBJ2-3	TRBV2	.	many	CACDRIQLSKDTDTQYF	TGTGCCTGCGATCGGATACAGCTCTCCAAGGACACAGATACGCAGTATTTT
TRBJ2-3	TRBV20-1	TRBD2	many	CSARDEASGSVDTQYF	TGCAGTGCTAGAGATGAGGCTAGCGGGAGTGTAGATACGCAGTATTTT
TRBJ1-5	TRBV27	.	many	CASSDRARNQPQHF	TGTGCCAGCAGCGACCGGGCTCGCAATCAGCCCCAGCATTTT